The clone carrying this T cell receptor (beta chain) was detected only a few times. Its antigen is unknown. This specimen belongs to a study of OX40 agonist ivuxolimab in advanced cancers. Study results and limitations: Expanded peripheral T cells had an undetermined antigen specificity. The CD4+ and CD8+ T cells in the blood had expanded clonally by week 6 at 0.1 to 3.0 mg/kg. In general, CD8+ T cells held more expanded clones than CD4+ did, on average.

The method was immunoSEQ multiplex PCR; TCRdb's version includes in-frame clones alone and lacks a portion of them. Found here are under 85,000 clones, about 88% of them singletons; the top ten hold nearly 8%. This CDR3 is built from 15 residues. Per germline, CDR1 MNHEY and CDR2 SMNVEV (reference sequence). Trimming pared 2 bases from V and 2 bases from J, leaving 10 bases between. The source was CD4+ or CD8+ T cells sorted from blood, collected in a trial of the OX40 agonist ivuxolimab. This TCR was recovered from an adult with an advanced solid tumor such as melanoma, head and neck, liver or kidney cancer. This chain uses TRBV27 with TRBJ1-5; D not certain. The CDR3 reads CASSLQGLGNQPQHF. The CDR3 DNA sequence: TGTGCCAGCAGTTTACAAGGGTTGGGCAATCAGCCCCAGCATTTT.